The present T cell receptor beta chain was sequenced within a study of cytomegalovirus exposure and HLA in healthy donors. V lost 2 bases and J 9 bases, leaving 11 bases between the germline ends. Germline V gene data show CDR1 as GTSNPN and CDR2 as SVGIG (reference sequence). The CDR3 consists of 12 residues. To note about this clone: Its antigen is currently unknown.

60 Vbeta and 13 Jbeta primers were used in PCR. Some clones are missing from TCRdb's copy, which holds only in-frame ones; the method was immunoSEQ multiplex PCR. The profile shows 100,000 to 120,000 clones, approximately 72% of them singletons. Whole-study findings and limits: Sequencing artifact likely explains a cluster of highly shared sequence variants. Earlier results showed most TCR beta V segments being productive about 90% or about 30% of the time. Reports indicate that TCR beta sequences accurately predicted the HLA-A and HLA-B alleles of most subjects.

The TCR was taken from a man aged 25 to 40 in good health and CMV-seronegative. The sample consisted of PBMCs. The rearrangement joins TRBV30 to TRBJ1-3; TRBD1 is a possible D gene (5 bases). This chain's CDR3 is CAWSSGFSTIYF. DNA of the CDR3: TGTGCCTGGAGTTCAGGGTTTTCCACCATATATTTT.